Each of the 20 T cell receptor beta chains below was sequenced from the same sample in a study of tumor-infiltrating lymphocytes in primary liver carcinoma. Starting material for RNA and DNA co-extraction consisted of about 19-32 mg of unsorted bulk tissue. Making TCR beta cDNA involved approximately 530 ng total RNA and a constant-region primer. Construction of TCR beta libraries relied on three successive nested multiplex PCR rounds employing slightly modified ARM-PCR. A C-beta reverse primer was combined with TRBV1-TRBV30 forward primers in the first two PCR rounds, and each round had approximately 10 cycles. One entry per CDR3 protein, called by TCRdb with MiXCR from the multiplex PCR reads. The table records about 120,000 distinct CDR3 sequences, 55% to 65% of them present only once. The sample comprised liver tumor tissue from sampling region 1. Documented subset: tumor region T1, superior pole. All receptors derive from a woman aged 60-70 years with primary liver carcinoma and hepatitis B virus infection.

This clonotype was picked up a small number of times. The chain employs TRBV30 and TRBJ1-2; the D gene is possibly TRBD1 (6 bases). V was cut by 4 bases and J by 3 bases, with 18 bases left in between. Germline-derived CDR1 and CDR2 are GTSNPN and SVGIG (reference sequence). The CDR3 is 15 residues long. CDR3 sequence reads: CAWNPPGGGYYGYTF. The CDR3 DNA follows: TGTGCCTGGAACCCTCCGGGGGGGGGCTACTATGGCTACACCTTC.

This clonotype was counted many times. The V gene is TRBV6-1, the J gene TRBJ1-3, with no clear D. The CDR3 spans 15 residues. The V end was cut by 4 bases, the J end by 0 bases, with 10 bases between. The germline V gene has CDR1 MNHNS and CDR2 SASEGT. The CDR3 coding sequence is TGTGCCAGCAGTGGAGACTGGACCTCTGGAAACACCATATATTTT. Its translation: CASSGDWTSGNTIYF.

Points on this clonotype: A much bigger clone sits one base away, suggesting this may be a read error. This chain links TRBV6-5 with TRBJ1-2, with D possibly being TRBD1 (6 bases). The CDR3 length is 17 residues. Germline CDR1 MNHEY, CDR2 SVGAGI. V was clipped by 4 bases and J by 2 bases, with 20 bases between them. The CDR3 sequence: CASSSAGGQGLNYGYTF. CDR3 in DNA: TGTGCCAGCAGTTCCGCGGGGGGGCAGGGTCTAAACTATGGCTACACCTTC.

The chain employs TRBV11-2 and TRBJ2-7, with TRBD1 identical over 7 bases. The CDR3 extends over 16 amino acids. Germline V gene lookup returns CDR1 SGHAT and CDR2 FQNNGV. V dropped 2 bases and J dropped 1; count of bases not matched to a gene: 8. The CDR3 protein is CASSLRPGQSSYEQYF. DNA of the CDR3: TGTGCCAGCAGCTTACGACCGGGACAGTCATCCTACGAGCAGTACTTC.

J is TRBJ1-1 and V is TRBV5-4, with 8 bases fitting TRBD1. This CDR3 spans 15 amino acids. The germline V gene encodes CDR1 SGHNT and CDR2 YYREEE (reference sequence). Trimming removed 4 bases from V and 8 bases from J; junction bases left unmatched: 13. The DNA for the CDR3 is TGTGCCAGCAGCGACCAGGACAGGGAAGGTGCGGAAGCTTTCTTT. It yields the protein CASSDQDREGAEAFF. The full variable domain, in which reference TRBV5-4 and TRBJ1-1 provide the parts outside the CDR3, is ETGVTQSPTHLIKTRGQQVTLRCSSQSGHNTVSWYQQALGQGPQFIFQYYREEENGRGNFPPRFSGLQFPNYSSELNVNALELDDSALYLCASSDQDREGAEAFFGQGTRLTVV.

This clonotype came up many times. V gene TRBV29-1 combines with J gene TRBJ2-1, with D perhaps matching TRBD1 (7 bases). The germline V and J ends were trimmed by 7 bases and 6 bases, with 19 bases remaining between them. CDR1 and CDR2 (germline): SQVTM, ANQGSEA. This CDR3 region has 14 residues. This chain's CDR3 is CSATRGTVSNEQFF. The CDR3 DNA follows: TGCAGCGCTACCCGGGGGACAGTGTCCAATGAGCAGTTCTTC.

About this clonotype itself: Sequence at one end of the junction differs from germline and may be a read error. The V call is TRBV4-2, the J call TRBJ2-3; 7 bases fit TRBD2. The CDR3 totals 18 residues. Germline CDR1 LGHNA, CDR2 YNFKEQ. CDR3 loop: CDSSQLGLAAANTDTQYF. The CDR3 region has the DNA TGTGACAGCAGCCAATTAGGGCTAGCGGCAGCCAACACAGATACGCAGTATTTT.

Note on this clonotype: One end of the junction varies from germline; a read error may be responsible. CDR3 protein: CSASGSSDMQYF. Written as DNA, the CDR3 is TGCAGTGCAAGCGGGAGCTCAGATATGCAGTATTTT. The chain has TRBV29-1 and TRBJ2-3, with 8 bases aligning to TRBD2. Germline CDR1 reads SQVTM; CDR2 reads ANQGSEA. The CDR3 covers 12 residues.

As concerns this clonotype: A single base separates this from a much larger clone, so it may be a read error. The chain uses TRBV12-3 or TRBV12-4 and TRBJ1-4; TRBD1 matches at 8 bases. The CDR3 is made up of 15 amino acids. V was clipped by 3 bases and J by 7 bases; unmatched bases: 7. The CDR3 nucleotides read TGTGCCAGCAGTTTTAAACAGGGGGTGGCTGAAAAACTGTTTTTT. This sequence encodes CASSFKQGVAEKLFF.

Of note for this clonotype: Since a much larger clone is just one base distant, this may be a read error. The rearrangement uses TRBV28 and TRBJ2-5, with D unclear. This CDR3 contains 14 residues. Germline loops: CDR1 MDHEN, CDR2 SYDVKM. V was trimmed by 3 bases and J by 3 bases, leaving 11 bases between them. The CDR3 region has the DNA TGTGCCAGCAGTTTTTTGGGTTACAAAGAGACCCAGTACTTC. It encodes CASSFLGYKETQYF.

Concerning this clonotype itself: A read error is likely, as this CDR3 ends without the conserved phenylalanine or tryptophan. The DNA of the CDR3 is TGTGCCACCCGGGGGGGTGGCACTGAAGCTTTCTCT. It specifies CATRGGGTEAFS. This chain links TRBV6-1 with TRBJ1-1; tentatively, D is TRBD1 (5 bases). Germline lookup yields CDR1 MNHNS and CDR2 SASEGT. The CDR3 length is 12 residues. Trimming cost V 10 bases and J 4 bases, with 13 bases left between them.

Concerning this clonotype: A much larger clone differs from this one at a single base, so this may be a read error. The CDR3 coding sequence is TGTGCCAGCAGTTTCGGGGGGGGCTCCAATCAGCCCCAGCATTTT. Amino acid sequence: CASSFGGGSNQPQHF. This chain links TRBV6-6 with TRBJ1-5; D may be TRBD1 (6 bases). Trimming shortened V by 4 bases and J by 3 bases, and 13 bases separated the two germline ends. CDR1 MNHNY and CDR2 SVGAGI come from the germline V gene (reference sequence). The CDR3 covers 15 residues.

On this clonotype itself: This sequence may be a read error, since a much larger clone differs from it by one base. This chain links TRBV30 with TRBJ2-3; D is uncertain. The CDR3 is 13 amino acids. Germline V gene sequence: CDR1 GTSNPN, CDR2 SVGIG (reference sequence). V was cut by 3 bases and J by 1 base, with 8 bases left in between. The CDR3 protein is CAWSSDRTDTQYF. As DNA, the CDR3 is TGTGCCTGGAGCAGTGATCGCACAGATACGCAGTATTTT.

Notes on this clonotype: This may be a read error, as it is one base from a much larger clone. The V and J genes are TRBV30 and TRBJ1-6; 10 nucleotides agree with TRBD1. The CDR3 spans 15 residues. CDR1 and CDR2 from the germline V gene are GTSNPN and SVGIG (reference sequence). CDR3 bases: TGTGCCTGGAGTGGCCCCGGGACAGGGGCTTCACTCCTCCACTTT. Its protein is CAWSGPGTGASLLHF.

This clonotype was picked up many times. This chain uses TRBV29-1 with TRBJ1-1, with D hard to call. V was cut by 4 bases and J by 5 bases, with 14 bases left in between. Germline CDR1 and CDR2: SQVTM and ANQGSEA. The CDR3 is 13 amino acids. The chain's CDR3 is CSVVQTRGTEAFF. CDR3 sequence (DNA): TGCAGCGTTGTTCAGACGAGAGGGACTGAAGCTTTCTTT.

This clonotype was seen repeatedly, ten times or more. V gene TRBV10-3 combines with J gene TRBJ2-7; 10 bases agree with TRBD2. Trimming at V came to 4 bases and at J to 2 bases, leaving 5 bases not matched to a gene. CDR1 is ENHRY, CDR2 SYGVKD, per germline. The CDR3 is 15 amino acids. This CDR3 is CAISAPSGSTYEQYF. CDR3 nucleotides: TGTGCCATCAGTGCGCCTAGCGGGAGTACCTACGAGCAGTACTTC.

As for this clonotype: A much larger clone is a single base away; this may be a read error. The J gene is TRBJ2-7, the V gene TRBV6-5, with 7 nucleotides matching TRBD1. V dropped 6 bases and J dropped 1; count of bases not matched to a gene: 6. The germline V gene has CDR1 MNHEY and CDR2 SVGAGI. This CDR3 is 14 amino acids long. CDR3 sequence (DNA): TGTGCCAGCAGACCCGGGACAGAGTCCTACGAGCAGTACTTC. Protein sequence: CASRPGTESYEQYF.

There are a few counts of this clonotype. This rearrangement joins TRBV4-2 to TRBJ2-1; 7 nucleotides line up with TRBD2. Per the germline V gene, CDR1 is LGHNA and CDR2 is YNFKEQ. The V gene end was trimmed by 4 bases and the J gene end by 8 bases; junction bases not matched to a gene: 14. The CDR3 runs to 16 residues. For the CDR3, the DNA is TGTGCCAGCAGCCCCGGGACTAACGGGAGTGACTATGAGCAGTTCTTC. Translation gives CASSPGTNGSDYEQFF.

A remark on this clonotype: Compared with germline, one end of the junction differs, possibly owing to a read error. The chain uses TRBV24-1 and TRBJ2-1; the match to TRBD2 covers 9 bases. This CDR3 spans 17 amino acids. Germline values: CDR1 KGHDR, CDR2 SFDVKD. The CDR3 coding sequence is TGTGCCACCAGTGACACCCTGACTAGCGGCTTTTACAATGAGCAGCTCTTC. Protein: CATSDTLTSGFYNEQLF.

This clonotype has a single count. A much larger clone sits a single nucleotide away, making a read error possible. The CDR3 sequence is CTSSYGRGGGYGYTF. Written as DNA, the CDR3 is TGTACCAGCAGTTACGGGAGAGGGGGGGGCTATGGCTACACCTTC. This rearrangement joins TRBV6-5 to TRBJ1-2; D is possibly TRBD1 (6 bases). The germline V gene has CDR1 MNHEY and CDR2 SVGAGI. This CDR3 region has 15 residues.